This TCR beta chain was sequenced in a study of lymphopenia after photon versus proton radiotherapy. V was clipped by 5 bases and J by 4 bases, with 14 bases between them. CDR3 size: 15 residues. CDR1 is SGHAT, CDR2 FQNNGV, per germline. Study-wide points: Post-nadir diversity loss with photons came from oligoclonal expansion, particularly CD8+ Temra cells. Post-nadir TCR diversity decline inversely tracked overall survival among those who died. Survival link was tested only in deceased patients; proton benefit remains a possibility. Relative stability marked proton patients; photon patients lost diversity and naive cells.

Method: immunoSEQ multiplex PCR; TCRdb's copy keeps in-frame clones and lacks some. The sample holds more than 70,000 clones; around four fifths are singletons and the top ten take approximately 1.4%. As regards this clone: What it binds is not known.

Sequenced here: peripheral blood, sampled from a patient treated with proton-based radiotherapy. The rearrangement uses TRBV11-2 and TRBJ2-2, with D possibly being TRBD1 (6 bases). This TCR derives from a man aged 55 to 70 with pancreatic cancer. CDR3 nucleotides: TGTGCCAGCAGCATGAGGACAGACCTCACCGGGGAGCTGTTTTTT. This gives the protein CASSMRTDLTGELFF.